This T cell receptor (beta chain) was sequenced for a study of shared clonotypes between healthy human individuals. Findings and limits, study-wide: Among donors, clonotype sharing was expected to be affected by sequencing depth. Limitation of the genetic and exposure-history diversity represented came from the few donors.

The team ran DNA from unsorted PBMCs on ten immunoSEQ deep assay plates for sequencing. Only in-frame clones appear in the TCRdb table, and some are missing; sequencing was by immunoSEQ multiplex PCR. The sample lists about 470,000 clones, 70% to 80% seen once, with roughly 13% in the top ten. Worth noting for this clone: No antigen is known for it.

The healthy adult donors were HIV-negative and reported no recent acute infections or vaccinations. This clonotype was sampled from a woman aged 40 to 55 in good health. Some clones in this sample may be carry-over from other donors' samples. Sample: PBMCs.

This chain's CDR3 is CASSLFGGRGSTDTQYF. CDR3 in DNA: TGCGCCAGCAGCTTGTTCGGGGGCCGAGGAAGCACAGATACGCAGTATTTT. V usage is TRBV5-1 and J usage is TRBJ2-3; possibly TRBD1 or TRBD2 for D (6 bases each). V lost 1 base, J lost 0 bases, and 15 bases lay in between. The CDR3 consists of 17 residues. Germline CDR1 is SGHRS and CDR2 is YFSETQ.